The 5 T cell receptor beta chains below come from one sample, sequenced in a study of shared clonotypes between healthy human individuals. Generated by immunoSEQ multiplex PCR, the TCRdb table keeps only in-frame clones and is missing some. The data show some 550,000 clones, around 97% seen once. Specimen: naive CD4+ T cells sorted from blood. Subset indicated: CD45RA+ positively selected. These TCRs come from a woman aged 25 to 45 in good health.

The gene calls are TRBV21-1 and TRBJ2-3; the table's D call, TRBD1, was not checked against the DNA. TRBV21-1 is a documented pseudogene. The CDR3 consists of 15 residues. The CDR3 is CASSDGTGAGDTQYF. CDR3 sequence (DNA): TGTGCCAGCAGCGATGGGACAGGGGCGGGAGATACGCAGTATTTT.

The V call is TRBV6-6, the J call TRBJ2-1; TRBD2 aligns across 7 bases. V trimming: 5 bases; J trimming: 10 bases; junction bases outside the gene matches: 5. The V gene's germline CDR1 is MNHNY and CDR2 SVGAGI (reference sequence). This CDR3 is built from 12 residues. Here the CDR3 reads CASSGGLLEQFF. CDR3 in DNA: TGTGCCAGCAGTGGGGGACTACTGGAGCAGTTCTTC.

The chain couples TRBV5-1 to TRBJ2-1; tentatively, D is TRBD2 (6 bases). The germline V gene has CDR1 SGHRS and CDR2 YFSETQ. The V and J ends lost 1 base and 6 bases respectively, with 20 bases between them. The length of the CDR3 is 17 residues. DNA for the CDR3: TGCGCCAGCAGCTTGCCCCTAGCGTCTATGGCCACCAATGAGCAGTTCTTC. Translated, it gives CASSLPLASMATNEQFF.

This rearrangement joins TRBV9 to TRBJ2-5; 8 bases fit TRBD2. Germline V gene data show CDR1 as SGDLS and CDR2 as YYNGEE. The CDR3 contains 15 residues. J lost 5 bases, V lost 0 bases, and 6 bases had no gene match. The CDR3 bases are TGTGCCAGCAGCGTAGTTCCGGGACTAGGGGAGACCCAGTACTTC. Encoded protein: CASSVVPGLGETQYF. The full variable domain, with the rest looked up from reference TRBV9 and TRBJ2-5, is DSGVTQTPKHLITATGQRVTLRCSPRSGDLSVYWYQQSLDQGLQFLIQYYNGEERAKGNILERFSAQQFPDLHSELNLSSLELGDSALYFCASSVVPGLGETQYFGPGTRLLVL.

The V and J genes are TRBV7-6 and TRBJ2-3; perhaps TRBD1 as D (5 bases). V gave up 5 bases and J gave up 4 bases, with 10 bases separating them. CDR3 length equals 13 residues. Germline loops: CDR1 SGHVS, CDR2 FNYEAQ. CDR3 DNA sequence: TGTGCCAGCAGCCGCAGGGAAGCAGATACGCAGTATTTT. This translates into CASSRREADTQYF.